A single sample gave rise to the 19 T cell receptor beta chains below, sequenced in a study of control samples from healthy donors and cancer patients. The method was immunoSEQ multiplex PCR; TCRdb's version includes in-frame clones alone and lacks a portion of them. The repertoire holds some 120,000 clones, around 91% seen once, with 1.1% in the top ten. The sample comprised PBMCs. Every receptor here comes from a woman between 50 and 59 years old with colorectal cancer.

V is TRBV19 and J is TRBJ2-2; 7 bases align to TRBD1. V lost 5 bases, J lost 4 bases, and 7 bases stayed unmatched. This CDR3 region has 15 residues. The germline V gene has CDR1 LNHDA and CDR2 SQIVND (reference sequence). The CDR3 sequence: CASSHRGQVTGELFF. The CDR3 DNA reads TGTGCCAGTAGTCATAGGGGGCAGGTCACCGGGGAGCTGTTTTTT. The full variable domain, its missing parts supplied by reference TRBV19 and TRBJ2-2, is DGGITQSPKYLFRKEGQNVTLSCEQNLNHDAMYWYRQDPGQGLRLIYYSQIVNDFQKGDIAEGYSVSREKKESFPLTVTSAQKNPTAFYLCASSHRGQVTGELFFGEGSRLTVL.

The chain is built from TRBV6-5 and TRBJ1-4, with D tentatively TRBD1 (5 bases). CDR1 MNHEY and CDR2 SVGAGI come from the germline V gene. This CDR3 region has 16 residues. The ends were cut back, 4 bases at V and 2 bases at J, with 14 bases in the middle. CDR3 protein: CASSSQGLATNEKLFF. Written as DNA, the CDR3 is TGTGCCAGCAGTTCCCAGGGTCTGGCGACTAATGAAAAACTGTTTTTT.

The chain carries TRBV9 and TRBJ1-3, with D tentatively TRBD1 (6 bases). V was trimmed by 2 bases and J by 6 bases, leaving 15 bases between them. The CDR3 extends over 15 amino acids. Per germline, CDR1 SGDLS and CDR2 YYNGEE. The CDR3 loop reads CASSVDSRLSNTIYF. The CDR3 DNA reads as TGTGCCAGCAGCGTGGACAGCCGCCTCTCAAACACCATATATTTT.

The chain carries TRBV3-1 (or the pseudogene TRBV3-2) and TRBJ2-3; 8 bases align to TRBD1. V lost 8 bases and J lost 4; bases outside the gene matches: 11. Germline V CDR1 and CDR2: LGHDT, YNNKEL (reference sequence). The CDR3 totals 15 residues. The CDR3 DNA follows: TGTGCCAGCGCCCGATGGGACAGGCTGGCAGATACGCAGTATTTT. This gives the protein CASARWDRLADTQYF.

V and J are TRBV4-1 and TRBJ1-4, with D possibly matching TRBD1 (5 bases). Trimming shortened V by 1 base and J by 11 bases, and 11 bases separated the two germline ends. The CDR3 spans 13 residues. Germline lookup yields CDR1 MGHRA and CDR2 YSYEKL. CDR3 loop: CASSQVAGEKLFF. Here the CDR3 DNA reads TGCGCCAGCAGCCAAGTGGCGGGGGAGAAACTGTTTTTT.

This chain connects TRBV28 to TRBJ1-1; no firm D call. CDR1 MDHEN and CDR2 SYDVKM come from the germline V gene. The CDR3 runs 13 residues. V was cut by 8 bases and J by 7 bases, with 17 bases left in between. The CDR3 loop reads CASVALLGNEAFF. The CDR3 coding sequence is TGTGCCAGCGTAGCACTACTGGGCAATGAAGCTTTCTTT.

This sequence joins TRBV7-9 and TRBJ1-2, with no clear D. V lost 2 bases and J 7 bases, leaving 14 bases between the germline ends. Germline loops: CDR1 SEHNR, CDR2 FQNEAQ (reference sequence). The CDR3 runs to 14 residues. CDR3 DNA sequence: TGTGCCAGCAGCTTATCGTCACTCCCCGGTGGCTACACCTTC. Its translation: CASSLSSLPGGYTF.

The V and J genes are TRBV10-2 and TRBJ2-7; 7 bases are shared with TRBD1. Germline lookup yields CDR1 WSHSY and CDR2 SAAADI. This CDR3 has 13 residues. V lost 10 bases and J lost 3; bases outside the gene matches: 9. The CDR3 protein is CATGQDSNYEQYF. The CDR3 DNA is TGCGCCACCGGACAGGACAGCAACTACGAGCAGTACTTC.

The chain is built from TRBV14 and TRBJ1-2, with D maybe TRBD1 (5 bases). CDR1 is SGHDN and CDR2 is FVKESK in the germline V gene. This CDR3 comprises 18 residues. V lost 3 bases to trimming and J lost 4 bases, with 24 bases between them. The CDR3 bases are TGTGCCAGCAGCCAGGGGGGTATGGGGCGCTTCTGGAGCTATGGCTACACCTTC. It is translated as CASSQGGMGRFWSYGYTF.

The chain recombines TRBV27 with TRBJ2-4; TRBD2 might be the D (6 bases). Germline CDR1 MNHEY, CDR2 SMNVEV (reference sequence). The V and J ends lost 6 bases and 7 bases respectively, with 16 bases between them. The CDR3 extends over 14 amino acids. For the CDR3, the DNA is TGTGCCAGCAGAGAAATGGGGGGAACGAACATTCAGTACTTC. This translates into CASREMGGTNIQYF.

This sequence joins TRBV15 and TRBJ1-5, with D possibly TRBD1 on 5 matching bases. The CDR3 sequence is 16 residues long. Deletions cut 3 bases from V and 11 bases from J, with 23 bases between. Germline V gives CDR1 LNHNV, CDR2 YYDKDF (reference sequence). The CDR3 region is CATSRQTDNPKLAQHF. The CDR3 DNA reads TGTGCCACCAGCAGGCAAACGGACAACCCTAAGTTGGCCCAGCATTTT.

The chain employs TRBV5-8 and TRBJ1-6; D unresolved. Trimming shortened V by 2 bases and J by 0 bases, and 6 bases separated the two germline ends. The CDR3 loop spans 15 amino acids. Looked up from germline, CDR1 is SGHTS and CDR2 is YDEGEE. CDR3 protein: CASSFIGSYNSPLHF. CDR3 in DNA: TGTGCCAGCAGCTTTATAGGCTCCTATAATTCACCCCTCCACTTT.

CDR3 sequence reads: CASRGRGLNLDNSPLHF. As DNA, the CDR3 is TGCGCCAGCAGGGGCAGGGGATTAAACCTCGATAATTCACCCCTCCACTTT. This chain joins TRBV10-2 and TRBJ1-6; D may be TRBD1 (6 bases). This CDR3 is 17 amino acids long. V was pared by 6 bases and J by 5 bases, with 20 bases between. CDR1 and CDR2 (germline): WSHSY, SAAADI.

The chain has TRBV5-1 and TRBJ1-3, with D tentatively TRBD1 (6 bases). Trimming shortened V by 4 bases and J by 2 bases, and 10 bases separated the two germline ends. The germline V gene encodes CDR1 SGHRS and CDR2 YFSETQ. The CDR3 spans 14 residues. CDR3 loop: CASSLTGTGNTIYF. For the CDR3, the DNA is TGCGCCAGCAGCCTAACAGGGACTGGAAACACCATATATTTT.

The gene calls are TRBV7-2 and TRBJ2-7; D gene unclear. Trimming removed 1 base from V and 6 bases from J, with 10 bases in between. CDR1 and CDR2 from the germline V gene are SGHTA and FQGNSA. The CDR3 consists of 13 residues. CDR3 nucleotides: TGTGCCAGCAGCTTAGGTTTACGCGGCGAGCAGTACTTC. This translates into CASSLGLRGEQYF. The whole variable domain, filled in from reference TRBV7-2 and TRBJ2-7, reads GAGVSQSPSNKVTEKGKDVELRCDPISGHTALYWYRQSLGQGLEFLIYFQGNSAPDKSGLPSDRFSAERTGGSVSTLTIQRTQQEDSAVYLCASSLGLRGEQYFGPGTRLTVT.

V gene TRBV18 combines with J gene TRBJ2-3, with 7 bases fitting TRBD1. Trimming at V came to 3 bases and at J to 2 bases, leaving 20 bases not matched to a gene. The CDR3 contains 20 residues. Germline values: CDR1 KGHSH, CDR2 LQKENI. The CDR3 is CASSPNRGQTPERTTDTQYF. CDR3 DNA: TGTGCCAGCTCACCCAACAGGGGCCAAACCCCGGAACGTACCACAGATACGCAGTATTTT. The variable domain in full, completed from reference TRBV18 and TRBJ2-3, reads NAGVMQNPRHLVRRRGQEARLRCSPMKGHSHVYWYRQLPEEGLKFMVYLQKENIIDESGMPKERFSAEFPKEGPSILRIQQVVRGDSAAYFCASSPNRGQTPERTTDTQYFGPGTRLTVL.

This chain uses TRBV28 with TRBJ1-2; D gene unclear. CDR1 MDHEN and CDR2 SYDVKM come from the germline V gene. This CDR3 comprises 13 residues. V was shortened by 4 bases and J by 5 bases, with 11 bases between the two germline ends. The CDR3 loop is CASSSPTPYGYTF. CDR3 DNA sequence: TGTGCCAGCAGTTCCCCCACACCGTATGGCTACACCTTC.

V usage is TRBV5-1 and J usage is TRBJ2-5; weak D call: TRBD2 (6 bases). This CDR3 has 16 residues. The V gene's germline CDR1 is SGHRS and CDR2 YFSETQ. V lost 2 bases, J lost 4 bases, and 18 bases lay in between. CDR3 DNA: TGCGCCAGCAGCTTTGGGAGCGGGTCCCGGGGAGAGACCCAGTACTTC. Translated, it gives CASSFGSGSRGETQYF.

The rearrangement links TRBV2 to TRBJ1-5; D is ambiguous. This CDR3 spans 13 amino acids. V shed 7 bases and J shed 4 bases, with 11 bases lying between them. Germline CDR1 SNHLY, CDR2 FYNNEI. Here the CDR3 reads CASKNKENQPQHF. Here the CDR3 DNA reads TGTGCCAGCAAGAACAAGGAAAATCAGCCCCAGCATTTT.